A selection of T cell receptor beta chains follows, all from one sample in a study of blood T cell repertoires in COVID-19. Measured with immunoSEQ multiplex PCR; TCRdb has only the in-frame clones, and not every one. The data contain hundreds of thousands of clones, over 75% of them singletons. Source material: PBMCs or T cells enriched from blood (not recorded which). These receptors were taken from a woman aged 25 to 39 who had recovered from COVID-19. The CDR3 runs from the conserved cysteine through the conserved F or W. A D gene is named only where the DNA matches it firmly. Expanded clones get a size class; other rows say once, few or many, or leave the size out.

d_gene: TRBD1; abundance: NA; len: 17; v_gene: TRBV28; j_gene: TRBJ1-1; CDR3nt: TGTGCCAGCAGTCCAATTCTCCTCGGACAGGGTGGCTCTGAAGCTTTCTTT; CDR3aa: CASSPILLGQGGSEAFF
d_gene: TRBD1; abundance: NA; len: 15; v_gene: TRBV6-5; j_gene: TRBJ2-7; CDR3nt: TGTGCCAGCAGCGTGAATATGTTGGACAGGGCGACTCAGTACTTC; CDR3aa: CASSVNMLDRATQYF
d_gene: NA; abundance: NA; len: 15; v_gene: TRBV6-1; j_gene: TRBJ2-2; CDR3nt: TGTGCCAGCAGTGAATCTAGGGGCGCAACCGGGGAGCTGTTTTTT; CDR3aa: CASSESRGATGELFF
d_gene: TRBD1; abundance: NA; len: 17; v_gene: TRBV27; j_gene: TRBJ1-2; CDR3nt: TGTGCCAGCAGTTCCCTGGTATCGGACAGGGTTAACTATGGCTACACCTTC; CDR3aa: CASSSLVSDRVNYGYTF
d_gene: TRBD1; abundance: NA; len: 15; v_gene: TRBV5-1; j_gene: TRBJ1-5; CDR3nt: TGCGCCAGCAGACCCGCCCCGGGACAGACTCAGCCCCAGCATTTT; CDR3aa: CASRPAPGQTQPQHF
d_gene: NA; abundance: NA; len: 13; v_gene: TRBV5-6; j_gene: TRBJ1-2; CDR3nt: TGTGCCAGCAGCTTGGGGGCAGGGGCCGGCTACACCTTC; CDR3aa: CASSLGAGAGYTF
d_gene: TRBD1; abundance: NA; len: 14; v_gene: TRBV18; j_gene: TRBJ1-1; CDR3nt: TGTGCCAGCTCACAGGGACAGGGGGACACTGAAGCTTTCTTT; CDR3aa: CASSQGQGDTEAFF
d_gene: NA; abundance: NA; len: 15; v_gene: TRBV6-1; j_gene: TRBJ2-2; CDR3nt: TGTGCCAGCAGTGAACAGGGGCGGAACACCGGGGAGCTGTTTTTT; CDR3aa: CASSEQGRNTGELFF
d_gene: NA; abundance: NA; len: 13; v_gene: TRBV7-8; j_gene: TRBJ1-2; CDR3nt: TGTGCCAGCAGCACGGGAAAGAACTATGGCTACACCTTC; CDR3aa: CASSTGKNYGYTF
d_gene: NA; abundance: NA; len: 15; v_gene: TRBV14; j_gene: TRBJ2-3; CDR3nt: TGTGCCAGCAGCCAAGACAGGGGAATAACAGATACGCAGTATTTT; CDR3aa: CASSQDRGITDTQYF
d_gene: NA; abundance: NA; len: 17; v_gene: TRBV6-2/TRBV6-3; j_gene: TRBJ1-5; CDR3nt: TGTGCCAGCAGCCAAGACAGACTCGTATATAGCAATCAGCCCCAGCATTTT; CDR3aa: CASSQDRLVYSNQPQHF
d_gene: TRBD1; abundance: NA; len: 17; v_gene: TRBV7-8; j_gene: TRBJ1-3; CDR3nt: TGTGCCAGCAGCTTAGTTGTGGGGACAGGGGGCGGAAACACCATATATTTT; CDR3aa: CASSLVVGTGGGNTIYF
d_gene: TRBD1; abundance: NA; len: 15; v_gene: TRBV27; j_gene: TRBJ2-2; CDR3nt: TGTGCCAGCAGTTCCACGGACAGGGTCACCGGGGAGCTGTTTTTT; CDR3aa: CASSSTDRVTGELFF
d_gene: NA; abundance: NA; len: 16; v_gene: TRBV19; j_gene: TRBJ1-4; CDR3nt: TGTGCCAGTACCGTCCTCTGGGGAGCGTCGGGTGAAAAACTGTTTTTT; CDR3aa: CASTVLWGASGEKLFF
d_gene: NA; abundance: few; len: 17; v_gene: TRBV5-1; j_gene: TRBJ2-7; CDR3nt: TGCGCCAGCAGCTTGGGGGGACTTACCGCCCTTTCCTACGAGCAGTACTTC; CDR3aa: CASSLGGLTALSYEQYF
d_gene: NA; abundance: NA; len: 13; v_gene: TRBV9; j_gene: TRBJ2-1; CDR3nt: TGTGCCAGCAGCGCGGACTATTACAATGAGCAGTTCTTC; CDR3aa: CASSADYYNEQFF
d_gene: NA; abundance: once; len: 16; v_gene: TRBV12-2; j_gene: TRBJ2-1; CDR3nt: TGTGCAAGTCGCTTATCTTTAGCGGGGGCCTACAATGAGCAGTTCTTC; CDR3aa: CASRLSLAGAYNEQFF
d_gene: NA; abundance: NA; len: 12; v_gene: TRBV7-9; j_gene: TRBJ2-7; CDR3nt: TGTGCCAGCAGCTTTAATACCTACGAGCAGTACTTC; CDR3aa: CASSFNTYEQYF
d_gene: NA; abundance: NA; len: 14; v_gene: TRBV5-1; j_gene: TRBJ2-5; CDR3nt: TGCGCCAGCAGCTTAGGGGCAGGGCAAGAGACCCAGTACTTC; CDR3aa: CASSLGAGQETQYF
d_gene: NA; abundance: NA; len: 13; v_gene: TRBV21-1; j_gene: TRBJ1-6; CDR3nt: TGTGCCAGCAGCAAAGGGGGCAGTTCACCCCTCCACTTT; CDR3aa: CASSKGGSSPLHF
d_gene: TRBD2; abundance: NA; len: 13; v_gene: TRBV7-9; j_gene: TRBJ2-1; CDR3nt: TGTGCCAGCAGCCCCGGGACTAACAATGAGCAGTTCTTC; CDR3aa: CASSPGTNNEQFF
d_gene: NA; abundance: NA; len: 13; v_gene: TRBV5-4; j_gene: TRBJ1-2; CDR3nt: TGTGCCAGCAGCCAAAGAGCTAACTATGGCTACACCTTC; CDR3aa: CASSQRANYGYTF
d_gene: TRBD1; abundance: NA; len: 14; v_gene: TRBV18; j_gene: TRBJ1-3; CDR3nt: TGTGCCAGCTCAACAATGACAGGGGAGAACACCATATATTTT; CDR3aa: CASSTMTGENTIYF
d_gene: TRBD2; abundance: few; len: 16; v_gene: TRBV6-2/TRBV6-3; j_gene: TRBJ2-7; CDR3nt: TGTGCCAGCAGTTACCGCGGACTAGCGGGGAACAACGAGCAGTACTTC; CDR3aa: CASSYRGLAGNNEQYF
d_gene: TRBD2; abundance: NA; len: 15; v_gene: TRBV5-1; j_gene: TRBJ2-3; CDR3nt: TGCGCCAGCAGCTTAGACGGACTAGCTTCAGATACGCAGTATTTT; CDR3aa: CASSLDGLASDTQYF
d_gene: NA; abundance: NA; len: 16; v_gene: TRBV15; j_gene: TRBJ1-1; CDR3nt: TGTGCCACCAGCGGATATCCTAGGGGCGTGGAGACTGAAGCTTTCTTT; CDR3aa: CATSGYPRGVETEAFF
d_gene: TRBD1; abundance: NA; len: 14; v_gene: TRBV5-8; j_gene: TRBJ2-1; CDR3nt: TGTGCCAGCAGCAGGACCGGGACAGGGTATGAGCAGTTCTTC; CDR3aa: CASSRTGTGYEQFF
d_gene: TRBD1; abundance: NA; len: 16; v_gene: TRBV7-9; j_gene: TRBJ2-5; CDR3nt: TGTGCCAGCAGCCCCGGGACAGGGGGAGTTGGGGAGACCCAGTACTTC; CDR3aa: CASSPGTGGVGETQYF
d_gene: TRBD1; abundance: NA; len: 16; v_gene: TRBV7-6; j_gene: TRBJ1-1; CDR3nt: TGTGCCAGCAGCTTAGATCAGGGGGGTGGAGGTACTGAAGCTTTCTTT; CDR3aa: CASSLDQGGGGTEAFF
d_gene: TRBD1; abundance: NA; len: 15; v_gene: TRBV5-1; j_gene: TRBJ2-5; CDR3nt: TGCGCCAGCAGCCCCGGGACAGGGTTCCAAGAGACCCAGTACTTC; CDR3aa: CASSPGTGFQETQYF
d_gene: NA; abundance: once; len: 10; v_gene: TRBV11-2; j_gene: TRBJ2-1; CDR3nt: TGTGCCACCCAGGGGAATGAGCAGTTCTTC; CDR3aa: CATQGNEQFF
d_gene: NA; abundance: NA; len: 16; v_gene: TRBV6-5; j_gene: TRBJ1-2; CDR3nt: TGTGCCAGCAGTTTAATCCAAAGCGGGGCCCACTATGGCTACACCTTC; CDR3aa: CASSLIQSGAHYGYTF
d_gene: TRBD1; abundance: NA; len: 14; v_gene: TRBV5-5; j_gene: TRBJ1-5; CDR3nt: TGTGCCAGCAGCAGGGGACAGAGCAATCAGCCCCAGCATTTT; CDR3aa: CASSRGQSNQPQHF
d_gene: TRBD2; abundance: NA; len: 17; v_gene: TRBV3-1/TRBV3-2; j_gene: TRBJ2-7; CDR3nt: TGTGCCAGCAGCCCGAGACTAGCGGCGAGGATCTCCTACGAGCAGTACTTC; CDR3aa: CASSPRLAARISYEQYF
d_gene: TRBD1; abundance: NA; len: 14; v_gene: TRBV28; j_gene: TRBJ2-7; CDR3nt: TGTGCCAGCAGTCCCCCGGGACAGTCCTACGAGCAGTACTTC; CDR3aa: CASSPPGQSYEQYF
d_gene: NA; abundance: NA; len: 16; v_gene: TRBV9; j_gene: TRBJ1-2; CDR3nt: TGTGCCAGCAGCGTAGGGGTTGAGGGGGTCGGCTATGGCTACACCTTC; CDR3aa: CASSVGVEGVGYGYTF
d_gene: NA; abundance: NA; len: 17; v_gene: TRBV7-8; j_gene: TRBJ2-5; CDR3nt: TGTGCCAGCAGCCCTAGCGTGGGTAGGAGGCAGAGGGAGACCCAGTACTTC; CDR3aa: CASSPSVGRRQRETQYF
d_gene: TRBD2; abundance: NA; len: 15; v_gene: TRBV19; j_gene: TRBJ2-2; CDR3nt: TGTGCCAGTAGGAGAGGCGGGGGGCGGACCGGGGAGCTGTTTTTT; CDR3aa: CASRRGGGRTGELFF
d_gene: TRBD1; abundance: NA; len: 14; v_gene: TRBV19; j_gene: TRBJ1-5; CDR3nt: TGTGCCAGTAGTACATCGACAGGGGCGCAGCCCCAGCATTTT; CDR3aa: CASSTSTGAQPQHF
d_gene: NA; abundance: NA; len: 14; v_gene: TRBV6-5; j_gene: TRBJ1-2; CDR3nt: TGTGCCAGCAGCCTCGGACGGACACGCTATGGCTACACCTTC; CDR3aa: CASSLGRTRYGYTF
d_gene: NA; abundance: once; len: 13; v_gene: TRBV24-1; j_gene: TRBJ1-3; CDR3nt: TGTGCCACCAGTGATTTGGGTGGAGACACCATATATTTT; CDR3aa: CATSDLGGDTIYF
d_gene: TRBD2; abundance: NA; len: 15; v_gene: TRBV9; j_gene: TRBJ2-1; CDR3nt: TGTGCCAGCAGCCCCACCGGGACTAGCGGCGGTGAGCAGTTCTTC; CDR3aa: CASSPTGTSGGEQFF
d_gene: TRBD2; abundance: NA; len: 11; v_gene: TRBV20-1; j_gene: TRBJ2-3; CDR3nt: TGCAGTTTCAGCGGGGGGGATACGCAGTATTTT; CDR3aa: CSFSGGDTQYF
d_gene: TRBD1; abundance: NA; len: 18; v_gene: TRBV7-9; j_gene: TRBJ1-4; CDR3nt: TGTGCCAGCAGTCCCAGTTTACGGACAGGGGGTTTCTGGGAAAAACTGTTTTTT; CDR3aa: CASSPSLRTGGFWEKLFF
d_gene: TRBD2; abundance: NA; len: 16; v_gene: TRBV7-2; j_gene: TRBJ2-5; CDR3nt: TGTGCCAGCAGCCAGCACCCACTAGCGGGTGGGGAGACCCAGTACTTC; CDR3aa: CASSQHPLAGGETQYF
d_gene: NA; abundance: NA; len: 16; v_gene: TRBV7-9; j_gene: TRBJ1-1; CDR3nt: TGTGCCAGCAGCCCCGGCGCAGGGGTACTCGGCACTGAAGCTTTCTTT; CDR3aa: CASSPGAGVLGTEAFF
d_gene: NA; abundance: NA; len: 13; v_gene: TRBV28; j_gene: TRBJ2-1; CDR3nt: TGTGCCAGCATGATAGGGGACTACAATGAGCAGTTCTTC; CDR3aa: CASMIGDYNEQFF
d_gene: TRBD2; abundance: NA; len: 15; v_gene: TRBV11-2; j_gene: TRBJ2-1; CDR3nt: TGTGCCAGCAGCTTGGGGACTAGCGGGGGGTTGGGGCAGTTCTTC; CDR3aa: CASSLGTSGGLGQFF
d_gene: NA; abundance: NA; len: 16; v_gene: TRBV5-1; j_gene: TRBJ2-7; CDR3nt: TGCGCCAGCAGCCCTCGGGAAACAGTGGGCTCCTACGAGCAGTACTTC; CDR3aa: CASSPRETVGSYEQYF
d_gene: TRBD2; abundance: few; len: 16; v_gene: TRBV30; j_gene: TRBJ2-2; CDR3nt: TGTGCCTGGAGTGTAAAGGCGGGGGGGCACACCGGGGAGCTGTTTTTT; CDR3aa: CAWSVKAGGHTGELFF
d_gene: TRBD1; abundance: NA; len: 16; v_gene: TRBV19; j_gene: TRBJ2-6; CDR3nt: TGTGCCGCCGGGGACAGGGGGCAGACAGGGGCCAACGTCCTGACTTTC; CDR3aa: CAAGDRGQTGANVLTF
d_gene: TRBD1; abundance: NA; len: 15; v_gene: TRBV30; j_gene: TRBJ1-2; CDR3nt: TGTGCCTGGAGTGTACGGAGACAGGGGGGCTATGGCTACACCTTC; CDR3aa: CAWSVRRQGGYGYTF
d_gene: TRBD1; abundance: NA; len: 14; v_gene: TRBV5-6; j_gene: TRBJ1-6; CDR3nt: TGTGCCAGCAGCGAGACAGGGGGCGCTTCACCCCTCCACTTT; CDR3aa: CASSETGGASPLHF
d_gene: NA; abundance: once; len: 13; v_gene: TRBV2; j_gene: TRBJ1-1; CDR3nt: TGTGCGAGCACAGGGATGGTGAACACTGAAGCTTTCTTT; CDR3aa: CASTGMVNTEAFF
d_gene: NA; abundance: once; len: 14; v_gene: TRBV13; j_gene: TRBJ1-1; CDR3nt: TGTGCCAGCAGCTGGGGCCTCAGGAATGGTGAAGCTTTCTTT; CDR3aa: CASSWGLRNGEAFF